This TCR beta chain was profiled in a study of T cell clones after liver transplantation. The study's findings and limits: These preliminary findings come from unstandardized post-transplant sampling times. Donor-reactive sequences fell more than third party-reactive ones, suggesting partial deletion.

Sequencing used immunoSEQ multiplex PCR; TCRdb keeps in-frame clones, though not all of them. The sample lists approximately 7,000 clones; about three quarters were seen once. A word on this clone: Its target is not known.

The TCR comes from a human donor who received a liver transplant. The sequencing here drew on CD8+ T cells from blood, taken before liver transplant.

CDR3 DNA sequence: TGCAGCGTTGAAAACGGTGGTAGCGGGAAAGAGCAGTTCTTC. It translates to CSVENGGSGKEQFF. V usage is TRBV29-1 and J usage is TRBJ2-1, with 8 positions matching TRBD2. The germline CDR1 and CDR2 sequences are SQVTM and ANQGSEA. The CDR3 sequence is 14 residues long. V lost 2 bases to trimming and J lost 10 bases; unmatched junction nucleotides: 10.